This T cell receptor beta chain was identified in a study of siplizumab effects on memory and regulatory T cells. Points from the study as a whole: An assignable naive or memory phenotype was lacking in roughly 80-97% of proliferating CD4+ or CD8+ clones. Siplizumab led to significantly less abundant alloreactive sequences that could be traced back to unstimulated CD4+ memory cells.

A note on this clone: Its antigen is still unknown.

Libraries were prepared by immunoSEQ multiplex PCR; TCRdb keeps only in-frame clonotypes and omits some of them. The table has fewer than 120,000 clones, roughly 92% seen once; the top ten hold 1.3%. Per the germline V gene, CDR1 is SGHDT and CDR2 is YYEEEE. Germline trimming cut 7 bases from V and 3 bases from J; bases unmatched to any gene: 5. This CDR3 is built from 13 residues. The origin of this receptor is a human donor in good health. The chain joins TRBV5-6 to TRBJ2-7; 9 nucleotides match TRBD2. The sequenced material came from CD4+ T cells sorted from blood. CDR3 in amino acids: CASGSGRYYEQYF. CDR3 coding DNA: TGTGCCAGCGGGAGCGGGAGGTACTACGAGCAGTACTTC.